This is a list of T cell receptor beta chains from one sample in a study of Ad26.COV2.S vaccination and SARS-CoV-2 variants. Assay: immunoSEQ multiplex PCR; the TCRdb copy retains only in-frame clones and omits some. This sample has around 300,000 clones, with around 89% found just once. The sample here was peripheral blood, taken in a trial of Ad26.COV2.S vaccine versus placebo. These receptors were collected from a person between 18 and 59 years old who received the Ad26.COV2.S COVID-19 vaccine or a placebo. Both conserved end residues are trimmed from each CDR3. Each record gives: V gene, J gene, CDR3 protein.

TRBV7-9	TRBJ1-5	ASSSSPAAGNQPQH
TRBV4-1	TRBJ1-1	ASSQGGSTEAF
TRBV9	TRBJ1-3	ASSAQVGPRGTIY
TRBV30	TRBJ1-5	AWSTQGGPNQPQH
TRBV27	TRBJ1-1	ASHPAGMNTEAF
TRBV30	TRBJ1-2	AWTPEPGGYT
TRBV9	TRBJ2-7	ASSVAIGSSYEQY
TRBV19	TRBJ2-2	ATPLGNTGELF
TRBV3-1/TRBV3-2	TRBJ2-6	ASSQPVGGANVLT
TRBV5-8	TRBJ1-4	ASSLGGKDEKLF
TRBV15	TRBJ2-5	ATSREWRETQY
TRBV7-2	TRBJ2-4	ASSLAPGFNIQY
TRBV7-9	TRBJ2-2	ASSQTGAGELF
TRBV7-9	TRBJ2-5	ASSLAFGAGETQY
TRBV21-1	TRBJ2-4	ASSHRAASKNIQY
TRBV25-1	TRBJ2-7	ASSEWFGAAEEVQY
TRBV5-6	TRBJ1-3	ASSHVRLGRDSGNTIY
TRBV9	TRBJ2-1	ASSETPSGYNEQF
TRBV5-1	TRBJ2-2	ASSPGLAANTGELF
TRBV6-2/TRBV6-3	TRBJ2-1	ASSYYRGGVVDEQF
TRBV4-1	TRBJ1-5	ASSQDPGKPQH
TRBV5-1	TRBJ2-7	ASSLEQGVSEQY
TRBV7-2	TRBJ1-2	ASSPGTDYGYT
TRBV25-1	TRBJ2-7	ASTNRDRGEQY
TRBV5-4	TRBJ2-7	ATGRKSSYEQY
TRBV15	TRBJ1-3	ATSRQAGNTIY
TRBV6-6	TRBJ2-2	ASSYSTGELF
TRBV4-2	TRBJ2-1	ASSFGDEQF
TRBV7-2	TRBJ2-2	ASSLAGQGNGELF
TRBV6-5	TRBJ2-7	ASRRDRGGYEQY
TRBV19	TRBJ1-5	ASSRGGQGGQPQH
TRBV9	TRBJ1-1	ASSVAGQVNTEAF
TRBV5-1	TRBJ1-1	ASSLTGDMVRAF
TRBV9	TRBJ1-6	ASSAIGLPNSPLH
TRBV30	TRBJ1-5	AGARKNQPQH
TRBV19	TRBJ2-2	ASRGDTPNTGELF
TRBV7-7	TRBJ2-7	ASSLTGTGEFEQY
TRBV12-5	TRBJ1-5	ASGGLGGRMEPQH
TRBV5-1	TRBJ1-1	ASSLTTGNTEAF
TRBV10-3	TRBJ2-5	AITAGLNQETQY